This T cell receptor (beta chain) was found in a study of blood T cells in healthy people across ages. Points from the study as a whole: Among long-lived donors, naive CD4+ cells were more numerous and diversity higher than in aged donors.

Per germline, CDR1 SGHTA and CDR2 FQGNSA. The J segment lost 0 bases and the V segment lost 5 bases, leaving 7 bases of the junction unmatched. This CDR3 is built from 17 residues. With respect to this clonotype: Antigen unknown.

The people who gave samples were healthy Caucasians from Russia, aged roughly 6 to 95. Peripheral blood was drawn, ten milliliters per donor. It was with a sample-barcoded 5' primer and a J-beta primer mix that a second PCR of roughly 7 to 12 cycles was run. Every cDNA was tagged by a template-switch adaptor with 12 random nucleotides. TCRdb called the 5' RACE reads again in MiXCR, with one record for every CDR3 protein. There are about 780,000 distinct CDR3 sequences in the sample; around 50% occur only once, and over 15% lies in the top ten. Sequencing was carried out using blood. This chain uses TRBV7-2 with TRBJ2-1; 10 bases are shared with TRBD2. The sequence came from a man older than 75 in good health. The CDR3, as DNA: TGTGCCAGCAGCCCCTGGACTAGCGGTATCTCCTACAATGAGCAGTTCTTC. Translated: CASSPWTSGISYNEQFF. The full variable domain, in which reference TRBV7-2 and TRBJ2-1 provide the parts outside the CDR3, is GAGVSQSPSNKVTEKGKDVELRCDPISGHTALYWYRQSLGQGLEFLIYFQGNSAPDKSGLPSDRFSAERTGGSVSTLTIQRTQQEDSAVYLCASSPWTSGISYNEQFFGPGTRLTVL.